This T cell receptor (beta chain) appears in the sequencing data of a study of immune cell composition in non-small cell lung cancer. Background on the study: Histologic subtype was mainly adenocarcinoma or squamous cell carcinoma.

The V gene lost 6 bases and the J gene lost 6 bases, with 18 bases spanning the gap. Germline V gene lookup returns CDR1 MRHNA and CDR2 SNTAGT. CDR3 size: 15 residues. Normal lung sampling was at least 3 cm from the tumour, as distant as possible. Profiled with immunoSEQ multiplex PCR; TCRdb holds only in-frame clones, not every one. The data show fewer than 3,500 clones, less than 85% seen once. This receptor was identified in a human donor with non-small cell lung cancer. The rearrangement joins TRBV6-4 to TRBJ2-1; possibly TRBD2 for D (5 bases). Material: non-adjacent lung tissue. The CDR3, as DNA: TGTGCCAGCAGCCCAGGACTCTCCCCCTCCAATGAGCAGTTCTTC. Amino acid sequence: CASSPGLSPSNEQFF.